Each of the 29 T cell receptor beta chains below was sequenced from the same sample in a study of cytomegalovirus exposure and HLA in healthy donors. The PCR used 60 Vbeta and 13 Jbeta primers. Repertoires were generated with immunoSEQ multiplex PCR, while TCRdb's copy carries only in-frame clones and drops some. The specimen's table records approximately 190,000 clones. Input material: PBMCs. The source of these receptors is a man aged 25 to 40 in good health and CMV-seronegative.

CDR3 sequence reads: CASSPGLAANNEQFF. The CDR3 region has the DNA TGTGCCAGCAGTCCGGGACTAGCTGCCAACAATGAGCAGTTCTTC. The genes are TRBV7-3 and TRBJ2-1; 9 bases fit TRBD2. Germline loops: CDR1 SGHTA, CDR2 FQGTGA. The ends lost 6 bases at V and 5 bases at J; junction bases unmatched: 8. The CDR3 extends over 15 amino acids.

Here the CDR3 reads CASSSGLAGGLSSYNEQFF. The CDR3 region has the DNA TGTGCCAGCAGCTCGGGACTAGCGGGGGGATTGAGCTCCTACAATGAGCAGTTCTTC. This chain links TRBV7-2 with TRBJ2-1; TRBD2 agrees at 15 bases. The ends lost 4 bases at V and 0 bases at J; junction bases unmatched: 7. CDR3 length: 19 amino acids. Germline V gene lookup returns CDR1 SGHTA and CDR2 FQGNSA.

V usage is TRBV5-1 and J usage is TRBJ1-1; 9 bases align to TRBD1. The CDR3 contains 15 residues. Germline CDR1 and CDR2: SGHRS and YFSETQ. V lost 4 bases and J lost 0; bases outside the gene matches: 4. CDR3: CASSVTGGMNTEAFF. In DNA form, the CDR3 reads TGCGCCAGCAGCGTCACAGGGGGCATGAACACTGAAGCTTTCTTT.

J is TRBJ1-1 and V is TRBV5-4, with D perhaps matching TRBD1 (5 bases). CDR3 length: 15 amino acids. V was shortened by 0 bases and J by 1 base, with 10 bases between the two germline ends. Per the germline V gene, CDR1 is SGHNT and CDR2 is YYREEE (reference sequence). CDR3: CASSLEPTGNTEAFF. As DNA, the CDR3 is TGTGCCAGCAGCTTGGAGCCTACAGGGAACACTGAAGCTTTCTTT.

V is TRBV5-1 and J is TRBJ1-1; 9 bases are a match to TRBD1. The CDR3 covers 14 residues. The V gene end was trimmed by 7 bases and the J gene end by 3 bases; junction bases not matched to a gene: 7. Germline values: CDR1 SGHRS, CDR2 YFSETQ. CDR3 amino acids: CASSTGGDYTEAFF. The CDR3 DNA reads TGCGCCAGCTCTACAGGGGGCGATTACACTGAAGCTTTCTTT. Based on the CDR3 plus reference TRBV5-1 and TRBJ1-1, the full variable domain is KAGVTQTPRYLIKTRGQQVTLSCSPISGHRSVSWYQQTPGQGLQFLFEYFSETQRNKGNFPGRFSGRQFSNSRSEMNVSTLELGDSALYLCASSTGGDYTEAFFGQGTRLTVV.

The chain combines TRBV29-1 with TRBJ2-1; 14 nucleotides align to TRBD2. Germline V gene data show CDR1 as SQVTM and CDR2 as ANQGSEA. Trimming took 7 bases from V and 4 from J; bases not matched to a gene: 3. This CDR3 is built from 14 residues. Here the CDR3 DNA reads TGCAGCGCCGGGACTAGCGGGAGATACAATGAGCAGTTCTTC. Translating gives CSAGTSGRYNEQFF.

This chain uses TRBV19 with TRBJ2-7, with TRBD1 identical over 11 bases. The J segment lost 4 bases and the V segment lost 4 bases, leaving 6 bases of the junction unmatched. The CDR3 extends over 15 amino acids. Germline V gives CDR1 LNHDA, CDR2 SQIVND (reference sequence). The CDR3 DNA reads TGTGCCAGTAGTAGACCGGACAGGGGGCCATACGAGCAGTACTTC. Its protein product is CASSRPDRGPYEQYF.

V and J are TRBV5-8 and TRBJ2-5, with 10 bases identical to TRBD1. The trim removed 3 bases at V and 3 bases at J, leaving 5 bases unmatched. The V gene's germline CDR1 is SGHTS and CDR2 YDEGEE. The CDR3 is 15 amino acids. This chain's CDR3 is CASSSLGQGEETQYF. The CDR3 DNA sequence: TGTGCCAGCAGCTCCCTAGGACAGGGGGAAGAGACCCAGTACTTC.

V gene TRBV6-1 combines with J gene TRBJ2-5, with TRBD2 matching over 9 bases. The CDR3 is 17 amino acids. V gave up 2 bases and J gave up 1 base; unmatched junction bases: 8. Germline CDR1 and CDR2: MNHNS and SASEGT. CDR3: CASSEFLASGVQETQYF. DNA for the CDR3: TGTGCCAGCAGTGAATTCTTGGCTAGCGGGGTCCAAGAGACCCAGTACTTC.

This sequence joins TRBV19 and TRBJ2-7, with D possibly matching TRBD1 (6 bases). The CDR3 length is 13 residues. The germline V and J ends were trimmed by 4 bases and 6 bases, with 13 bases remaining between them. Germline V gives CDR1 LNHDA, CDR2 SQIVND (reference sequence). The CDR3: CASSTTRDIEQYF. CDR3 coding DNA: TGTGCCAGTAGTACCACCCGGGACATCGAGCAGTACTTC.

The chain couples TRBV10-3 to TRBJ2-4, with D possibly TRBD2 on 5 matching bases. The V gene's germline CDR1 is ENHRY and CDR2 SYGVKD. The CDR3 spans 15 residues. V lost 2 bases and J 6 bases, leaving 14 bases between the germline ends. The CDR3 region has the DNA TGTGCCATCAGTGAGCCCCGGGATACCCTAAACATTCAGTACTTC. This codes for CAISEPRDTLNIQYF.

CDR3 nucleotide sequence: TGCGCCAGCAGAGGGACAGGGATCACTGGAAACACCATATATTTT. Protein: CASRGTGITGNTIYF. This chain links TRBV10-2 with TRBJ1-3; 9 bases match TRBD1. The CDR3 sequence is 15 residues long. V was pared by 6 bases and J by 2 bases, with 5 bases of the junction left unmatched. CDR1 is WSHSY and CDR2 is SAAADI in the germline V gene.

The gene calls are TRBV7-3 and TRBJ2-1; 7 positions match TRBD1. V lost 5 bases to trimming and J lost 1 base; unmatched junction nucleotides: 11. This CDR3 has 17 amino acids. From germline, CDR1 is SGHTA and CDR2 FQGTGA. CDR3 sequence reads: CASSAWTGPDSYNEQFF. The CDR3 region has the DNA TGTGCCAGCAGCGCCTGGACAGGTCCCGATTCCTACAATGAGCAGTTCTTC.

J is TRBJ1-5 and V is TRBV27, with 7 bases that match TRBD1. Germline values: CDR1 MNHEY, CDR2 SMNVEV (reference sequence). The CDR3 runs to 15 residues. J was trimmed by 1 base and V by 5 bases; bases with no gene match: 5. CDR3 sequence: CASSRDSESNQPQHF. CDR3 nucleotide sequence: TGTGCCAGCAGTCGGGACAGCGAAAGCAATCAGCCCCAGCATTTT.

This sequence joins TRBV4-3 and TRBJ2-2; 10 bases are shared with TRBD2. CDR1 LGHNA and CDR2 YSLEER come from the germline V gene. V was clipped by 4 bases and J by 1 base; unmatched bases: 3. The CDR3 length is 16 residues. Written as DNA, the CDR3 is TGCGCCAGCAGCCCAAGACTAGCGGGGAACACCGGGGAGCTGTTTTTT. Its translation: CASSPRLAGNTGELFF.

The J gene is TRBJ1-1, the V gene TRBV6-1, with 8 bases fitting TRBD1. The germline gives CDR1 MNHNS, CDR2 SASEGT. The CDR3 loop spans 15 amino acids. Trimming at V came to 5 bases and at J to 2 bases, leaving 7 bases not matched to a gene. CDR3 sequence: CASSFTGGGNTEAFF. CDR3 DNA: TGTGCCAGCAGTTTTACAGGGGGAGGAAACACTGAAGCTTTCTTT.

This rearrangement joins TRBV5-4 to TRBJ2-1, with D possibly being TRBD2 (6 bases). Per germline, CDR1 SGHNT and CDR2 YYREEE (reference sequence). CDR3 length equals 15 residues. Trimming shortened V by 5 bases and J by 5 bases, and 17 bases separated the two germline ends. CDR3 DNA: TGTGCCAGCAGTTGGGGCGGGACCGTCCACAATGAGCAGTTCTTC. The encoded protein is CASSWGGTVHNEQFF.

As DNA, the CDR3 is TGTGCCAGCAGTTTGATGGGGTTACAGGGGAGTCTATCACCCCTCCACTTT. Residues: CASSLMGLQGSLSPLHF. This chain uses TRBV28 with TRBJ1-6; 7 bases line up with TRBD1. The CDR3 covers 17 residues. The V and J ends lost 3 bases and 10 bases, in that order; junction bases with no gene match: 15. The V gene's germline CDR1 is MDHEN and CDR2 SYDVKM.

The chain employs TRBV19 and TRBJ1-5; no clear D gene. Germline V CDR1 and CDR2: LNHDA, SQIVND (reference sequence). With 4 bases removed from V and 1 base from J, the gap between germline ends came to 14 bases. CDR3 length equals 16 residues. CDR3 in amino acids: CASSKVSVGSNQPQHF. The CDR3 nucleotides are TGTGCCAGTAGTAAGGTGTCGGTCGGGAGCAATCAGCCCCAGCATTTT.

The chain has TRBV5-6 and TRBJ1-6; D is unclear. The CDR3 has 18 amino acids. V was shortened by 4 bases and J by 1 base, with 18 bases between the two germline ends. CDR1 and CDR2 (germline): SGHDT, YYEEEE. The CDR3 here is CASSPGDGGRSYNSPLHF. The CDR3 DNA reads TGTGCCAGCAGCCCCGGAGACGGAGGGCGATCCTATAATTCACCCCTCCACTTT.

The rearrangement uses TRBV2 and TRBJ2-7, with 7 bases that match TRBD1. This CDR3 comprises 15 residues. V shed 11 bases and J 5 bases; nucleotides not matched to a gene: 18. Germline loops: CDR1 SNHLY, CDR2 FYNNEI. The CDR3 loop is CAGNRGRKGLNEQYF. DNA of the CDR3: TGTGCCGGCAACAGGGGAAGGAAGGGGCTCAACGAGCAGTACTTC.

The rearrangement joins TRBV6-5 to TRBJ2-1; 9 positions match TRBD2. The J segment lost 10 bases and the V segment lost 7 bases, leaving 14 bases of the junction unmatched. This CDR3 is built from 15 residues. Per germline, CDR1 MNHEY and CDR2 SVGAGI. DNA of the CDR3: TGTGCCAGCACCAATGGGCTCCGCGGGAGGGCCGAGCAGTTCTTC. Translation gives CASTNGLRGRAEQFF.

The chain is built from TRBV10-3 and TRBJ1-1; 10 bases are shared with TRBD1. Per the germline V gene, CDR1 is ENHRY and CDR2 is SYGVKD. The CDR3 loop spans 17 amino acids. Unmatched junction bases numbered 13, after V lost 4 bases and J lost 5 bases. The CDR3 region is CAISGRDRGPVGTEAFF. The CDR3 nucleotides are TGTGCCATCAGTGGCCGGGACAGGGGCCCGGTGGGAACTGAAGCTTTCTTT.

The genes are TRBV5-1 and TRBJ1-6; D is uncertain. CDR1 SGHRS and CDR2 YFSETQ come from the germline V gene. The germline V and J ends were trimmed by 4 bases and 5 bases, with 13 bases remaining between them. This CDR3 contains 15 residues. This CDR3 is CASSDQTPDNSPLHF. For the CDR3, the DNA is TGCGCCAGCAGCGATCAGACACCGGATAATTCACCCCTCCACTTT. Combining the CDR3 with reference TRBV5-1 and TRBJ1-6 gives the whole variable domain KAGVTQTPRYLIKTRGQQVTLSCSPISGHRSVSWYQQTPGQGLQFLFEYFSETQRNKGNFPGRFSGRQFSNSRSEMNVSTLELGDSALYLCASSDQTPDNSPLHFGNGTRLTVT.

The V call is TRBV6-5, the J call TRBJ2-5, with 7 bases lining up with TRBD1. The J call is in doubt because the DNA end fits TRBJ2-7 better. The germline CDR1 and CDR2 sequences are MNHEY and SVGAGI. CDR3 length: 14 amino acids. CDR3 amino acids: CASRQTGAPYEQYF. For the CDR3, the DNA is TGTGCCAGCAGACAAACAGGGGCCCCGTACGAGCAGTACTTC.

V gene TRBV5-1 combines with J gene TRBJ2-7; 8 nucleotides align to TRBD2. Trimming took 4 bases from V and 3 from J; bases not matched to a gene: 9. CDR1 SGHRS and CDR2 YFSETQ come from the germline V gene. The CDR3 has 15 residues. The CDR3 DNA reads TGCGCCAGCAGCCCGGGAGGGTTTCTCAGCTACGAGCAGTACTTC. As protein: CASSPGGFLSYEQYF.

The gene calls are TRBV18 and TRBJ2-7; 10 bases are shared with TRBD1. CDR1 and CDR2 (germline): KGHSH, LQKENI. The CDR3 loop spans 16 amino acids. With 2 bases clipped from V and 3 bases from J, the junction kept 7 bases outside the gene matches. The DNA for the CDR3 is TGTGCCAGCTCACCAAGAGGGGGACAGGGGCTCTACGAGCAGTACTTC. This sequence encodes CASSPRGGQGLYEQYF.

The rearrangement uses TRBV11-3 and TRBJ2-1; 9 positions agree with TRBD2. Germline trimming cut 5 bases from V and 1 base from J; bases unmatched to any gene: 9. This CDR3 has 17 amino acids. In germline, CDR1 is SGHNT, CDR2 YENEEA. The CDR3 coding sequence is TGTGCCAGCAGCCATGGACTAGCGCACGCGTCCTACAATGAGCAGTTCTTC. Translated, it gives CASSHGLAHASYNEQFF.

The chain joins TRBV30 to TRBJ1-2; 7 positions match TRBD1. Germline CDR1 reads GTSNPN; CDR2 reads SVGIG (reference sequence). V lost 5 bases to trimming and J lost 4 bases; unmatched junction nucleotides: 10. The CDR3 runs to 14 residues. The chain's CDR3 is CAWGIRQGGYGYTF. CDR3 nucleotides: TGTGCCTGGGGGATCCGACAGGGAGGCTATGGCTACACCTTC.